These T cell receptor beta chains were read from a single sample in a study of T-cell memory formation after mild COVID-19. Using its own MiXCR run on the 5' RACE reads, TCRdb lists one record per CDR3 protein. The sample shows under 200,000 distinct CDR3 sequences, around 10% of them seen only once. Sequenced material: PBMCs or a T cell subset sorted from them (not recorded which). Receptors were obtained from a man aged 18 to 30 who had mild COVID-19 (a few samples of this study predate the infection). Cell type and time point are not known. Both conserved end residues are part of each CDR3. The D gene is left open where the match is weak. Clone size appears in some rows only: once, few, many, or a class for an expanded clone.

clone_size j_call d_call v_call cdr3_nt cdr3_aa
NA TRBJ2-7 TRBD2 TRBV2 TGTGCCAGCAACTCCGGGGGGGGCGCCTACGAGCAGTACTTC CASNSGGGAYEQYF
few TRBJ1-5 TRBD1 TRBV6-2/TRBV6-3 TGTGCCAGCAACCGGGGACAGGGGGTAAAACAGCCCCAGCATTTT CASNRGQGVKQPQHF
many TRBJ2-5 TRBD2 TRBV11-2 TGTGCCAGCAGCTTAGGAGGACTAGCGGGGGCCCCTTATAAAGAGACCCAGTACTTC CASSLGGLAGAPYKETQYF
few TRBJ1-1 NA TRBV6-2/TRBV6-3 TGTGCCAGCAGTTTGCTGGGCGGCCGGTTGATCTGGAACACTGAAGCTTTCTTT CASSLLGGRLIWNTEAFF
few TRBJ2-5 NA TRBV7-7 TGTGCCAGCAGCCCCAAAGGATGGGAGACCCAGTACTTC CASSPKGWETQYF
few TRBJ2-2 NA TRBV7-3 TGTGCCAGCAGCACCTCGACAGGACACACCGGGGAGCTGTTTTTT CASSTSTGHTGELFF
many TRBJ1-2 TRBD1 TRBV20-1 TGCAGTGCTAGAGATCGAACGACAGGGGGAAACTATGGCTACACCTTC CSARDRTTGGNYGYTF
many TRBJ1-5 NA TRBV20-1 TGCAGTGCGGTAATTGGGGGCAGCAATCAGCCCCAGCATTTT CSAVIGGSNQPQHF
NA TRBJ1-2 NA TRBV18 TGTGCCAGCTCCCAAAGCGGTGCAGGGTCGGGCTATGGCTACACCTTC CASSQSGAGSGYGYTF
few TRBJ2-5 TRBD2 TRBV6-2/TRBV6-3 TGTGCCAGCAGTTACCAGTTACTAGCGGGGTCATTCATGCAAGAGACCCAGTACTTC CASSYQLLAGSFMQETQYF
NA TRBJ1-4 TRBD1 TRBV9 TGTGCCAGCAGCCTCCGGTCAGGGGGGAATGAAAAACTGTTTTTT CASSLRSGGNEKLFF
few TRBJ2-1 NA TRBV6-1 TGTGCCAGCAGTGAAGAGTGGGGGACTTCCCACAATGAGCAGTTCTTC CASSEEWGTSHNEQFF
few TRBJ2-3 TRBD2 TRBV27 TGTGCCAGCAGGCGACTAGCGGGGGGGTCGAAGTATTTT CASRRLAGGSKYF
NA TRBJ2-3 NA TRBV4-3 TGCGCCAGCAGCCAAGACAAGCCCCCCACAGATACGCAGTATTTT CASSQDKPPTDTQYF
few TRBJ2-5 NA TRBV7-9 TGTGCCAGCAGCTTAGAAGTGACGGGGACCCAGTACTTC CASSLEVTGTQYF
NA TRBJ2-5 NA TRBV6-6 TGTGCCAGCAGTTACTCACCCCCGTACCAAGAGACCCAGTACTTC CASSYSPPYQETQYF
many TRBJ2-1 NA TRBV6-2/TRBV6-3 TGTGCCAGCAGTTCCGGACAGAGCCCCTACAATGAGCAGTTCTTC CASSSGQSPYNEQFF
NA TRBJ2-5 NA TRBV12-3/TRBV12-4 TGTGCCAGCAGTTTCCGGGACGGGAAAGAGACCCAGTACTTC CASSFRDGKETQYF
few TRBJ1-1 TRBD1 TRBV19 TGTGCCAGTAGTACTCAAGGACAGGCGACTGAAGCTTTCTTT CASSTQGQATEAFF
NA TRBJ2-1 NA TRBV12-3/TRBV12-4 TGTGCCAGCAGTTCCCGGAACTCCCCGGGGAACCATTACAATGAGCAGTTCTTC CASSSRNSPGNHYNEQFF
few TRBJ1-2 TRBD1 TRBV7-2 TGTGCCAGCAGCTCAGGACAGGCTAACTATGGCTACACCTTC CASSSGQANYGYTF
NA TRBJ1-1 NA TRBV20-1 TGCAGTGCTTATGGGGCCATGAACACTGAAGCTTTCTTT CSAYGAMNTEAFF
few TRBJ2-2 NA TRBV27 TGTGCCAGCAGTTTCGGAGGGACATACAGGACCGGGGAGCTGTTTTTT CASSFGGTYRTGELFF
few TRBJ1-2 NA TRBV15 TGTGCCACCAGCAGAGATCGCGTAGTGGCGGGGGGCTACACCTTC CATSRDRVVAGGYTF
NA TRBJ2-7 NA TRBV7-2 TGTGCCAGCAGCTTACCCCCTGGTTTGTGGAGCTCCTACGAGCAGTACTTC CASSLPPGLWSSYEQYF
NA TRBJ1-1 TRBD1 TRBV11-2 TGTGCCAGCAGCTTAGTACCAGGGGGTAAGAACACTGAAGCTTTCTTT CASSLVPGGKNTEAFF
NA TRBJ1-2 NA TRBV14 TGTGCCAGCACCGACAGGACCGGTGGCTACACCTTC CASTDRTGGYTF
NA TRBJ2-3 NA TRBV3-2 TGTGCCAGCAGCCAAGGACCCCCGGGCCTATGTCGGGATTCTAGCACAGATACGCAGTATTTT CASSQGPPGLCRDSSTDTQYF
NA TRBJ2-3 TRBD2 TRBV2 TGTGCCAGCACCCAGGGCGGGGGATTAGATACGCAGTATTTT CASTQGGGLDTQYF
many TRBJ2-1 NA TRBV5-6 TGTGCCAGCAGCTTGAGGGGGGGATCTACGTACAATGAGCAGTTCTTC CASSLRGGSTYNEQFF
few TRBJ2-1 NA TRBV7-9 TGTGCCAGCAGACAGGACAGTACCTACAATGAGCAGTTCTTC CASRQDSTYNEQFF
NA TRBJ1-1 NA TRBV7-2 TGTGCCAGCAGCCCCGGGGGGGTTTACACTGAAGCTTTCTTT CASSPGGVYTEAFF
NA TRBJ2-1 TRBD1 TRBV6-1 TGTGCCAGCAGTGACCCGGGACAGGGGGCGATTGAGCAGTTCTTC CASSDPGQGAIEQFF
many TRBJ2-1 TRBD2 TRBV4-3 TGCGCCAGCAGCCAGCTAGCGGGGGAATACAATGAGCAGTTCTTC CASSQLAGEYNEQFF
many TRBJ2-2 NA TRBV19 TGTGCCAGTGCTAGCCCCAACACCGGGGAGCTGTTTTTT CASASPNTGELFF
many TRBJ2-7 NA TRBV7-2 TGTGCCAGCAGCTTTGGATGGAGCCGCTCCTACGAGCAGTACTTC CASSFGWSRSYEQYF
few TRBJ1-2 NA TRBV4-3 TGCGCCAGCAGCCAATCCTCAGCCGGTGAAGCTGGCTACACCTTC CASSQSSAGEAGYTF
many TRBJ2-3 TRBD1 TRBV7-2 TGTGCCAGCAGCCGTCAGACAGGGATCGCAGATACGCAGTATTTT CASSRQTGIADTQYF
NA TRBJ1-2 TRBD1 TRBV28 TGTGCCAGCAGTCCACGTGGGGCCAGGGGGAACTATGGCTACACCTTC CASSPRGARGNYGYTF
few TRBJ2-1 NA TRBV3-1 TGTGCCAGCAGCCCCTGGCGGGGGCACTACAATGAGCAGTTCTTC CASSPWRGHYNEQFF
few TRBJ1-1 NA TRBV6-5 TGTGCCAGCAGTTACTATGGGGGGAGGTACACTGAAGCTTTCTTT CASSYYGGRYTEAFF
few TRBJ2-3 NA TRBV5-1 TGCGCCAGCAGTCGACAGGGACTCCGTGGCGTCACAGATACGCAGTATTTT CASSRQGLRGVTDTQYF
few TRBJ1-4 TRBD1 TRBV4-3 TGCGCCAGCAGCCAAGGTTCGGGACAGGGACGTGAAAAACTGTTTTTT CASSQGSGQGREKLFF
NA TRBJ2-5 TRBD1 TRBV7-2 TGTGCCAGCAGCTTCGGACAGGGGGGGGTAGGGACCCAGTACTTC CASSFGQGGVGTQYF
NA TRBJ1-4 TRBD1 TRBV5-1 TGCGCCAGCAGCTTGGATGGGACAGGGGAAGTAAAACTGTTTTTT CASSLDGTGEVKLFF
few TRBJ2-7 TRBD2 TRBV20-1 TGCAGTGCTAGAGATAGGCGGGGGGACTACGAGCAGTACTTC CSARDRRGDYEQYF
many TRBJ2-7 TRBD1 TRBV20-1 TGCAGTGCTCAGGACAGGGACGCCTACGAGCAGTACTTC CSAQDRDAYEQYF
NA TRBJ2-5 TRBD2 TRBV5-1 TGCGCCAGCAGCTTGGGGTCTAGCGGGTCCCCACTCCAAGAGACCCAGTACTTC CASSLGSSGSPLQETQYF
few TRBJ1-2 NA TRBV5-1 TGCGCCAGCAGCGGGAACAGGGCCGGGTATGGCTACACCTTC CASSGNRAGYGYTF
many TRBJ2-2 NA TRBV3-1 TGTGCCAGCAAAAAGAGGGCTACCGGGGAGCTGTTTTTT CASKKRATGELFF
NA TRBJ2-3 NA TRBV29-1 TGCAGCGTGGGGCCGCGGTTCACAGATACGCAGTATTTT CSVGPRFTDTQYF
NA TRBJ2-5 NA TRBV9 TGTGCCAGCAGCGTAGCTGGTGGATCCGTGGCGGAGACCCAGTACTTC CASSVAGGSVAETQYF
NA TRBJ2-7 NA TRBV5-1 TGCGCCAGCAGCCACGGACCCCCGGAGGACCACGAGCAGTACTTC CASSHGPPEDHEQYF
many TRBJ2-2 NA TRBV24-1 TGTGCCACCAGTGATTGGACGAACACCGGGGAGCTGTTTTTT CATSDWTNTGELFF